These 5 T cell receptor beta chains were sequenced from one sample in a study of blood T cell repertoires in COVID-19 (dated by TCRdb to about 2020). Libraries were prepared through the immunoSEQ multiplex PCR assay. TCRdb mirrors the immuneACCESS table, restricted to in-frame sequences. Some clones are absent from its copies; in checked studies, under half trace to an unresolved V gene, and the reason for the others is unknown. For this sample there are 110,000 or so clones; roughly 80% appear just once. The ten largest make up over 8.5% of the sample. The sequencing sample was made of peripheral blood. Every receptor here comes from a woman between 65 and 79 years old with acute or convalescent COVID-19.

The rearrangement joins TRBV6-5 to TRBJ1-4; tentative D call: TRBD1 (6 bases). Trimming took off 6 bases at V and 7 bases at J, with 15 bases between the two ends. Per the germline V gene, CDR1 is MNHEY and CDR2 is SVGAGI. The CDR3 is 14 amino acids. CDR3 bases: TGTGCCAGCAGGTTCGGGGGGCTCGGTGAAAAACTGTTTTTT. The encoded protein is CASRFGGLGEKLFF.

This sequence joins TRBV3-1 (or the pseudogene TRBV3-2) and TRBJ1-2; 11 bases map to TRBD1. The CDR3 covers 13 residues. Germline CDR1 reads LGHDT; CDR2 reads YNNKEL (reference sequence). V lost 6 bases to trimming and J lost 6 bases; unmatched junction nucleotides: 3. CDR3 nucleotide sequence: TGTGCCAGCAGGGACAGGGGGCGGGATGGCTACACCTTC. Its translation: CASRDRGRDGYTF.

CDR3 sequence: CASSETGMGAAGELFF. CDR3 nucleotides: TGTGCCAGCAGTGAAACAGGGATGGGGGCCGCCGGGGAGCTGTTTTTT. The chain employs TRBV2 and TRBJ2-2, with D possibly matching TRBD1 (6 bases). The CDR3 is 16 amino acids. The V gene lost 2 bases and the J gene lost 6 bases, with 16 bases spanning the gap. The germline V gene encodes CDR1 SNHLY and CDR2 FYNNEI.

The V and J genes are TRBV19 and TRBJ2-2, with D tentatively TRBD1 (6 bases). The CDR3 loop spans 15 amino acids. Per germline, CDR1 LNHDA and CDR2 SQIVND (reference sequence). Trimming took off 11 bases at V and 4 bases at J, with 20 bases between the two ends. CDR3: CASEESQGGTGELFF. CDR3 coding DNA: TGTGCCTCTGAAGAAAGCCAAGGGGGCACCGGGGAGCTGTTTTTT. The variable domain in full, with the rest retrieved from reference TRBV19 and TRBJ2-2, is DGGITQSPKYLFRKEGQNVTLSCEQNLNHDAMYWYRQDPGQGLRLIYYSQIVNDFQKGDIAEGYSVSREKKESFPLTVTSAQKNPTAFYLCASEESQGGTGELFFGEGSRLTVL.

The gene calls are TRBV19 and TRBJ1-6; TRBD1 matches 8 bases. Germline trimming cut 4 bases from V and 4 bases from J; bases unmatched to any gene: 6. This CDR3 has 16 residues. Germline lookup yields CDR1 LNHDA and CDR2 SQIVND (reference sequence). Here the CDR3 DNA reads TGTGCCAGTAGTACTGGACAGGGAATTTATAATTCACCCCTCCACTTT. It is translated as CASSTGQGIYNSPLHF.